These 12 T cell receptor beta chains share one sample of origin, sequenced in a study of vaccination and CD4 T cells after COVID-19. At the Johns Hopkins FTIC core, DNA taken from cultured CD4+ T cells was sequenced by way of the Oncomine TCR Beta short-read assay. One entry per CDR3 protein results from TCRdb running MiXCR on the PCR reads. The profile shows 9,500 to 13,000 distinct CDR3 sequences, less than 65% of them singletons. No antigens are known for them. This sample's treatment: roughly ten-day PBMC culture with coronavirus spike peptide pools or control peptides (ViraFEST assay). Sequenced material: CD4+ T cells from blood, cultured in vitro. All receptors come from a human donor who had recovered from COVID-19.

This clonotype was counted a few times. The chain employs TRBV6-1 and TRBJ1-6, with D hard to call. The V and J ends lost 5 bases and 13 bases respectively, with 9 bases between them. The CDR3 sequence is 11 residues long. Germline V gene lookup returns CDR1 MNHNS and CDR2 SASEGT. CDR3 amino acids: CASSQTRPLHF. The CDR3 region has the DNA TGTGCCAGCAGTCAAACCCGTCCCCTCCACTTT.

The rearrangement links TRBV7-6 to TRBJ1-1, with 9 bases matching TRBD1. This CDR3 contains 16 residues. Losses at the gene ends were 1 base for V and 2 bases for J; bases not matched to a gene: 5. The germline gives CDR1 SGHVS, CDR2 FNYEAQ. CDR3 sequence reads: CASSLGGQGTNTEAFF. The CDR3 nucleotides read TGTGCCAGCAGCTTAGGGGGACAGGGTACAAACACTGAAGCTTTCTTT. Drawing the rest from reference TRBV7-6 and TRBJ1-1, the complete variable domain is GAGVSQSPRYKVTKRGQDVALRCDPISGHVSLYWYRQALGQGPEFLTYFNYEAQQDKSGLPNDRFSAERPEGSISTLTIQRTEQRDSAMYRCASSLGGQGTNTEAFFGQGTRLTVV.

J is TRBJ1-1 and V is TRBV12-3 or TRBV12-4; the D is unclear. Trimming removed 3 bases from V and 4 bases from J, with 21 bases in between. This CDR3 is built from 17 residues. CDR3 nucleotide sequence: TGTGCCAGCAGTTTGGGCCAGACTCTTCTATTGAGCACTGAAGCTTTCTTT. It translates to CASSLGQTLLLSTEAFF.

This chain joins TRBV19 and TRBJ1-6, with D unresolved. V lost 6 bases to trimming and J lost 6 bases, with 9 bases between them. CDR3 size: 13 residues. Germline V gives CDR1 LNHDA, CDR2 SQIVND (reference sequence). CDR3 in amino acids: CASSGFRNSPLHF. CDR3 bases: TGTGCCAGTAGCGGCTTCCGTAATTCACCCCTCCACTTT.

The chain uses TRBV15 and TRBJ1-2; D remains unclear. Germline V gene data show CDR1 as LNHNV and CDR2 as YYDKDF (reference sequence). The CDR3 loop spans 16 amino acids. The germline V and J ends were trimmed by 0 bases and 5 bases, with 16 bases remaining between them. CDR3 protein: CATSRERVTDDYGYTF. The CDR3 nucleotides are TGTGCCACCAGCAGAGAGCGGGTTACTGACGATTATGGCTACACCTTC.

The CDR3 loop is CASSPGLAGVKRQETQYF. DNA of the CDR3: TGTGCCAGCTCACCCGGTCTAGCGGGAGTCAAGCGCCAAGAGACCCAGTACTTC. The chain employs TRBV18 and TRBJ2-5; 10 bases align to TRBD2. With 3 bases clipped from V and 1 base from J, the junction kept 11 bases outside the gene matches. In germline, CDR1 is KGHSH, CDR2 LQKENI. There are 18 residues in the CDR3.

The CDR3 here is CASSLGTSGGRGNTGELFF. CDR3 nucleotides: TGCGCCAGCAGCCTAGGGACTAGCGGGGGCCGAGGGAACACCGGGGAGCTGTTTTTT. The rearrangement uses TRBV4-3 and TRBJ2-2; TRBD2 matches 14 bases. CDR1 and CDR2 (germline): LGHNA, YSLEER. This CDR3 comprises 19 residues. V lost 4 bases, J lost 1 base, and 8 bases stayed unmatched.

The V and J genes are TRBV19 and TRBJ2-7, with TRBD1 identical over 7 bases. Germline CDR1 and CDR2: LNHDA and SQIVND (reference sequence). This CDR3 spans 14 amino acids. V shed 5 bases and J 1 base; nucleotides not matched to a gene: 5. The CDR3 sequence is CASSPRDRSYEQYF. The CDR3 nucleotides are TGTGCCAGTAGTCCCCGGGACAGATCCTACGAGCAGTACTTC.

This chain connects TRBV20-1 to TRBJ2-2; D could derive from TRBD1 or TRBD2 (5 bases each). V lost 0 bases and J lost 5, with 16 bases in between. The germline CDR1 and CDR2 sequences are DFQATT and SNEGSKA (reference sequence). CDR3 length equals 16 residues. CDR3 nucleotide sequence: TGCAGTGCTAGAGATGGGGGACGGACGAGGACCGGGGAGCTGTTTTTT. Amino acid sequence: CSARDGGRTRTGELFF.

The sample holds one count of this clonotype. CDR3: CATSDRSSGPSDTQYF. CDR3 sequence (DNA): TGTGCCACCAGTGATCGTTCTAGCGGGCCCTCAGATACGCAGTATTTT. This chain uses TRBV24-1 with TRBJ2-3; TRBD2 matches at 8 bases. Germline lookup yields CDR1 KGHDR and CDR2 SFDVKD. V shed 3 bases and J 4 bases; nucleotides not matched to a gene: 8. This CDR3 comprises 16 residues.

This clonotype has just a few counts. The rearrangement joins TRBV19 to TRBJ2-3; D unresolved. Per the germline V gene, CDR1 is LNHDA and CDR2 is SQIVND (reference sequence). This CDR3 contains 15 residues. The V end was cut by 5 bases, the J end by 1 base, with 13 bases between. CDR3 in DNA: TGTGCCAGTAGTGCTGTCGCTGGACGCACAGATACGCAGTATTTT. Its protein is CASSAVAGRTDTQYF. Variable domain in full (rest from reference TRBV19 and TRBJ2-3): DGGITQSPKYLFRKEGQNVTLSCEQNLNHDAMYWYRQDPGQGLRLIYYSQIVNDFQKGDIAEGYSVSREKKESFPLTVTSAQKNPTAFYLCASSAVAGRTDTQYFGPGTRLTVL.

In this sample, this clonotype is medium-sized. The chain is built from TRBV5-8 and TRBJ1-5, with 7 bases fitting TRBD1. The V and J ends lost 5 bases and 1 base, in that order; junction bases with no gene match: 6. The CDR3 length is 15 residues. CDR1 SGHTS and CDR2 YDEGEE come from the germline V gene. The CDR3 spells CASSSGDSSNQPQHF. The CDR3 region has the DNA TGTGCCAGCAGTTCGGGGGACAGCAGCAATCAGCCCCAGCATTTT. The whole variable domain, remainder taken from reference TRBV5-8 and TRBJ1-5, is EAGVTQSPTHLIKTRGQQATLRCSPISGHTSVYWYQQALGLGLQFLLWYDEGEERNRGNFPPRFSGRQFPNYSSELNVNALELEDSALYLCASSSGDSSNQPQHFGDGTRLSIL.